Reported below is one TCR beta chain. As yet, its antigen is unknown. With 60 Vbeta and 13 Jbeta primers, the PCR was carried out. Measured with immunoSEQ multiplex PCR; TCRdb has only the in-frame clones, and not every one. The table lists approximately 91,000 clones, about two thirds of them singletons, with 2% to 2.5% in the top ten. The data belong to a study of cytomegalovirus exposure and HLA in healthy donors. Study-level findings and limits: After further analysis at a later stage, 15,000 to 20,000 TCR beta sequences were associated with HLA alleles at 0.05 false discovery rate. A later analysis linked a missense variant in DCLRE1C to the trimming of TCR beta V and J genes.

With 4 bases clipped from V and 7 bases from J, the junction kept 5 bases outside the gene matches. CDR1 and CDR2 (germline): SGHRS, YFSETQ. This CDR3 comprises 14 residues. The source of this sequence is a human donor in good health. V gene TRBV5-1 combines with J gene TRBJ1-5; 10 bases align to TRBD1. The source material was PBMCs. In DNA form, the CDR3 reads TGCGCCAGCAGCCGGGACAGGGGAGAGCAGCCCCAGCATTTT. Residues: CASSRDRGEQPQHF. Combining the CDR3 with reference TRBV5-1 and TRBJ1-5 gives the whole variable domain KAGVTQTPRYLIKTRGQQVTLSCSPISGHRSVSWYQQTPGQGLQFLFEYFSETQRNKGNFPGRFSGRQFSNSRSEMNVSTLELGDSALYLCASSRDRGEQPQHFGDGTRLSIL.